This passage covers 25 T cell receptor beta chains from one sample sequenced in a study of memory CD8 T cells in hepatitis C reinfection. Sequencing used immunoSEQ multiplex PCR; TCRdb keeps in-frame clones, though not all of them. Among 45,000 to 50,000 clones listed, 80% to 90% were seen once. Time point described: late/post reinfection, 12 to 24 weeks after detection. The sorted cells went straight to TCR sequencing with no prior in vitro expansion. The sequencing input was naive CD8+ T cells sorted from blood. The receptors shown here come from a man aged 18 to 30 with hepatitis C virus infection.

This chain joins TRBV6-1 and TRBJ2-3, with 11 bases lining up with TRBD2. Trimming took 3 bases from V and 9 from J; bases not matched to a gene: 8. The CDR3 length is 15 residues. Germline V lookup: CDR1 MNHNS, CDR2 SASEGT. The CDR3 DNA reads TGTGCCAGCAGTGACCTAGCGGGGGGTCGTGAGACGCAGTATTTT. Amino acids: CASSDLAGGRETQYF.

This chain connects TRBV11-2 to TRBJ2-7; D may be TRBD1 (8 bases). The CDR3 contains 14 residues. V was shortened by 4 bases and J by 3 bases, with 13 bases between the two germline ends. Per the germline V gene, CDR1 is SGHAT and CDR2 is FQNNGV. DNA of the CDR3: TGTGCCAGCAGCTCCACAGGGGGGGTCTACGAGCAGTACTTC. This gives the protein CASSSTGGVYEQYF.

V gene TRBV5-1 combines with J gene TRBJ2-1, with 8 positions matching TRBD1. Germline lookup yields CDR1 SGHRS and CDR2 YFSETQ. The V gene end was trimmed by 4 bases and the J gene end by 3 bases; junction bases not matched to a gene: 6. The CDR3 totals 15 residues. CDR3 in amino acids: CASSPGQDFYNEQFF. The DNA for the CDR3 is TGCGCCAGCAGCCCGGGACAGGATTTCTACAATGAGCAGTTCTTC.

The J gene is TRBJ2-3, the V gene TRBV11-3; D is possibly TRBD1 (6 bases). The CDR3 extends over 16 amino acids. V was cut by 4 bases and J by 5 bases, with 19 bases left in between. CDR1 and CDR2 from the germline V gene are SGHNT and YENEEA. CDR3 DNA: TGTGCCAGCAGCTCCCGCGGTGGGCAGGGGAAAGATACGCAGTATTTT. Protein sequence: CASSSRGGQGKDTQYF.

The J gene is TRBJ1-1, the V gene TRBV7-7; D not certain. Germline V gives CDR1 SSHAT, CDR2 FNYEAQ (reference sequence). CDR3 length: 13 residues. Deletions cut 2 bases from V and 5 bases from J, with 9 bases between. This chain's CDR3 is CASSLRLETEAFF. DNA of the CDR3: TGTGCCAGCAGCTTACGGCTGGAGACTGAAGCTTTCTTT. The full variable domain, its missing parts supplied by reference TRBV7-7 and TRBJ1-1, is GAGVSQSPRYKVTKRGQDVTLRCDPISSHATLYWYQQALGQGPEFLTYFNYEAQPDKSGLPSDRFSAERPEGSISTLTIQRTEQRDSAMYRCASSLRLETEAFFGQGTRLTVV.

This clone occurred once. V gene TRBV25-1 combines with J gene TRBJ1-2; 9 bases match TRBD1. Germline trimming cut 8 bases from V and 4 bases from J; bases unmatched to any gene: 5. The germline CDR1 and CDR2 sequences are MGHDK and SYGVNS. CDR3 length: 13 residues. The DNA of the CDR3 is TGTGCCAGCGGGGACAGGGTGGGCTATGGCTACACCTTC. This translates into CASGDRVGYGYTF.

Written as DNA, the CDR3 is TGTGCCAGCAGCTTAGCGGGGGGGAACAATGAGCAGTTCTTC. Amino acid sequence: CASSLAGGNNEQFF. V and J are TRBV7-9 and TRBJ2-1, with 7 bases fitting TRBD2. V was clipped by 0 bases and J by 5 bases; unmatched bases: 1. This CDR3 region has 14 residues. The V gene's germline CDR1 is SEHNR and CDR2 FQNEAQ (reference sequence).

This chain connects TRBV9 to TRBJ2-5; TRBD1 might be the D (6 bases). CDR1 and CDR2 (germline): SGDLS, YYNGEE. The germline V and J ends were trimmed by 3 bases and 5 bases, with 8 bases remaining between them. The CDR3 extends over 12 amino acids. In DNA form, the CDR3 reads TGTGCCAGCAGCGGGGGGCTTGAGACCCAGTACTTC. Amino acid sequence: CASSGGLETQYF.

The CDR3 loop reads CASRTDSTIGYTF. The CDR3 nucleotides are TGTGCCAGCAGGACCGACAGCACCATAGGCTACACCTTC. This chain connects TRBV2 to TRBJ1-2, with a possible D match to TRBD1 (5 bases). The CDR3 is 13 amino acids. V was clipped by 6 bases and J by 8 bases, with 16 bases between them. The germline gives CDR1 SNHLY, CDR2 FYNNEI. Complete variable domain (other parts from reference TRBV2 and TRBJ1-2): EPEVTQTPSHQVTQMGQEVILRCVPISNHLYFYWYRQILGQKVEFLVSFYNNEISEKSEIFDDQFSVERPDGSNFTLKIRSTKLEDSAMYFCASRTDSTIGYTFGSGTRLTVV.

J is TRBJ2-3 and V is TRBV27; 13 bases match TRBD2. Trimming took 5 bases from V and 2 from J; bases not matched to a gene: 4. This CDR3 contains 16 residues. The V gene's germline CDR1 is MNHEY and CDR2 SMNVEV (reference sequence). The CDR3 here is CASSETSGGFTDTQYF. The CDR3 DNA is TGTGCCAGCAGTGAGACTAGCGGGGGGTTCACAGATACGCAGTATTTT.

The V gene is TRBV4-1, the J gene TRBJ2-2, with D possibly being TRBD1 (6 bases). Germline assignment: CDR1 MGHRA and CDR2 YSYEKL. V was clipped by 1 base and J by 0 bases, with 12 bases between them. There are 17 residues in the CDR3. The CDR3 DNA sequence: TGCGCCAGCAGCCAAGCGAGGGACACCGCGAACACCGGGGAGCTGTTTTTT. Amino acid sequence: CASSQARDTANTGELFF.

This sequence joins TRBV6-6 and TRBJ2-5; 10 bases map to TRBD2. The CDR3 is made up of 13 amino acids. Looked up from germline, CDR1 is MNHNY and CDR2 is SVGAGI (reference sequence). Trimming took 10 bases from V and 4 from J; bases not matched to a gene: 6. In DNA form, the CDR3 reads TGTGCCACCGCGGGACTAGCGTTAGAGACCCAGTACTTC. Its translation: CATAGLALETQYF.

The V and J genes are TRBV15 and TRBJ2-7, with 11 bases lining up with TRBD2. The CDR3 is 13 amino acids. J gave up 0 bases and V 8 bases, and 0 bases lay outside the gene matches. Germline V CDR1 and CDR2: LNHNV, YYDKDF (reference sequence). CDR3 in DNA: TGTGCCACCGGGACTAGCGGCTCCTACGAGCAGTACTTC. Residues: CATGTSGSYEQYF. Combining the CDR3 with reference TRBV15 and TRBJ2-7 gives the whole variable domain DAMVIQNPRYQVTQFGKPVTLSCSQTLNHNVMYWYQQKSSQAPKLLFHYYDKDFNNEADTPDNFQSRRPNTSFCFLDIRSPGLGDTAMYLCATGTSGSYEQYFGPGTRLTVT.

The rearrangement uses TRBV11-2 and TRBJ1-1, with 8 positions matching TRBD1. The CDR3 covers 13 residues. V gave up 6 bases and J gave up 4 bases; unmatched junction bases: 4. CDR1 is SGHAT, CDR2 FQNNGV, per germline. Here the CDR3 DNA reads TGTGCCAGCAGATCCACAGGGGGCACTGAAGCTTTCTTT. This codes for CASRSTGGTEAFF.

V usage is TRBV27 and J usage is TRBJ2-7; D possibly corresponds to TRBD2 (5 bases). From germline, CDR1 is MNHEY and CDR2 SMNVEV (reference sequence). V was clipped by 6 bases and J by 4 bases, with 7 bases between them. CDR3 length equals 11 residues. The CDR3 sequence: CASSRGYEQYF. DNA for the CDR3: TGTGCCAGCAGCCGGGGTTACGAGCAGTACTTC.

This clone was seen once. V is TRBV4-1 and J is TRBJ2-5; 7 positions agree with TRBD1. This CDR3 has 14 amino acids. CDR1 is MGHRA, CDR2 YSYEKL, per germline. Trimming removed 4 bases from V and 3 bases from J; junction bases left unmatched: 5. This chain's CDR3 is CASSLLQGEETQYF. The CDR3 DNA follows: TGCGCCAGCAGCCTACTCCAGGGGGAAGAGACCCAGTACTTC.

V gene TRBV7-8 combines with J gene TRBJ2-2; D is ambiguous. The CDR3 contains 14 residues. Germline loops: CDR1 SGHVS, CDR2 FQNEAQ. V lost 3 bases, J lost 7 bases, and 12 bases lay in between. CDR3 nucleotides: TGTGCCAGCAGCTTGAGTAGCTTGGGCGGGGAGCTGTTTTTT. It is translated as CASSLSSLGGELFF.

V gene TRBV7-9 combines with J gene TRBJ2-1, with D possibly matching TRBD2 (5 bases). V shed 4 bases and J shed 8 bases, with 15 bases lying between them. This CDR3 is 14 amino acids long. Germline CDR1 SEHNR, CDR2 FQNEAQ (reference sequence). CDR3 sequence: CASSSTGGVHEQFF. CDR3 coding DNA: TGTGCCAGCAGCTCGACCGGAGGAGTCCATGAGCAGTTCTTC.

The V gene is TRBV28, the J gene TRBJ2-2; 10 bases are a match to TRBD1. The germline V gene encodes CDR1 MDHEN and CDR2 SYDVKM. V lost 8 bases to trimming and J lost 2 bases; unmatched junction nucleotides: 2. This CDR3 comprises 14 residues. CDR3 sequence reads: CASDRGLNTGELFF. The CDR3 coding sequence is TGTGCCAGCGACAGGGGGCTAAACACCGGGGAGCTGTTTTTT.

The rearrangement uses TRBV5-4 and TRBJ2-7, with D perhaps matching TRBD2 (5 bases). V was clipped by 3 bases and J by 2 bases, with 15 bases between them. Germline lookup yields CDR1 SGHNT and CDR2 YYREEE (reference sequence). This CDR3 has 15 amino acids. CDR3 in DNA: TGTGCCAGCAGCTCGGACTTGGGTCGTGCCTACGAGCAGTACTTC. This codes for CASSSDLGRAYEQYF.

This sequence joins TRBV5-1 and TRBJ2-5; 9 bases agree with TRBD2. The J call may be mistaken, given a closer DNA end match to TRBJ2-7. The CDR3 extends over 17 amino acids. From germline, CDR1 is SGHRS and CDR2 YFSETQ. The CDR3 nucleotides are TGCGCCAGCAGCTCAAACCAGGCGGGGGGGCCCAGGGGCGAGCAGTACTTC. Translated, it gives CASSSNQAGGPRGEQYF.

This chain connects TRBV6-1 to TRBJ2-3; D not certain. CDR1 and CDR2 from the germline V gene are MNHNS and SASEGT. The CDR3 is 15 residues long. V was pared by 1 base and J by 2 bases, with 10 bases between. The CDR3 loop is CASSEVSAYTDTQYF. The CDR3 DNA follows: TGTGCCAGCAGTGAAGTGAGCGCGTACACAGATACGCAGTATTTT.

The chain uses TRBV4-1 and TRBJ2-2, with 8 bases lining up with TRBD1. Germline CDR1 is MGHRA and CDR2 is YSYEKL. Trimming took 2 bases from V and 8 from J; bases not matched to a gene: 13. The CDR3 extends over 17 amino acids. The CDR3 DNA follows: TGCGCCAGCAGCCAAAGAGGGCAGGGGGCCCTTTTAGGGGAGCTGTTTTTT. Protein sequence: CASSQRGQGALLGELFF.

The rearrangement uses TRBV7-9 and TRBJ1-2, with 7 bases lining up with TRBD1. CDR1 SEHNR and CDR2 FQNEAQ come from the germline V gene (reference sequence). This CDR3 spans 14 amino acids. The V segment lost 2 bases and the J segment 6 bases; nucleotides outside the gene matches: 6. The CDR3 bases are TGTGCCAGCAGCTTATTTGTAGGGGGCGATGGCTACACCTTC. Residues: CASSLFVGGDGYTF.

The CDR3 sequence: CATSRDQPSSSYNSPLHF. The CDR3 nucleotides read TGTGCCACCAGCAGAGATCAACCTTCTAGCTCCTATAATTCACCCCTCCACTTT. The chain employs TRBV15 and TRBJ1-6; D not resolved. The CDR3 has 18 residues. Between the trimmed V and J ends, which lost 0 bases and 0 bases, there was a span of 12 bases. Germline lookup yields CDR1 LNHNV and CDR2 YYDKDF (reference sequence).